Shown below are 19 T cell receptor beta chains from a single sample sequenced in a study of shared clonotypes between healthy human individuals. Profiling relied on immunoSEQ multiplex PCR, and the TCRdb table lists in-frame clones only, not all of them. The sample gives about 490,000 clones, approximately 81% of which show up once; 12% is in the top ten. Sequenced sample: PBMCs. Receptors were obtained from a woman aged 35 to 49 in good health. Some clones in this sample may be carry-over from other donors' samples.

This clone appeared once. A junction boundary mismatches the germline segment, possibly from a read error. The chain is built from TRBV7-2 and TRBJ1-2; the D is unclear. The CDR3 sequence is 14 residues long. Per germline, CDR1 SGHTA and CDR2 FQGNSA. The CDR3 DNA follows: TGTGCCGGCAGCTTAGGGTCAATACCCTATGGTTACACCTTC. It translates to CAGSLGSIPYGYTF.

The chain carries TRBV9 and TRBJ2-1, with D unclear. The V end was cut by 4 bases, the J end by 4 bases, with 12 bases between. Germline-derived CDR1 and CDR2 are SGDLS and YYNGEE. The CDR3 runs to 14 residues. DNA for the CDR3: TGTGCCAGCAGCCCCTTGACTGATTACAATGAGCAGTTCTTC. The encoded protein is CASSPLTDYNEQFF.

The rearrangement joins TRBV30 to TRBJ1-4; the match to TRBD1 covers 7 bases. The CDR3 sequence is 13 residues long. Per the germline V gene, CDR1 is GTSNPN and CDR2 is SVGIG (reference sequence). V trimming: 7 bases; J trimming: 8 bases; junction bases outside the gene matches: 10. CDR3 amino acids: CASLQGGGEKLFF. In nucleotides, the CDR3 is TGTGCCTCCCTTCAGGGGGGGGGCGAAAAACTGTTTTTT. Using reference TRBV30 and TRBJ1-4 for the parts outside the CDR3, the full variable domain is SQTIHQWPATLVQPVGSPLSLECTVEGTSNPNLYWYRQAAGRGLQLLFYSVGIGQISSEVPQNLSASRPQDRQFILSSKKLLLSDSGFYLCASLQGGGEKLFFGSGTQLSVL.

This clone came up a few times. The chain recombines TRBV14 with TRBJ1-2, with D perhaps TRBD1 (6 bases). Trimming cost V 3 bases and J 3 bases, with 14 bases left between them. CDR3 length: 15 residues. Germline V lookup: CDR1 SGHDN, CDR2 FVKESK. The CDR3 sequence: CASSHRSGGHYGYTF. The DNA of the CDR3 is TGTGCCAGCAGCCACCGCAGTGGGGGCCACTATGGCTACACCTTC.

With respect to this clone: The likely explanation is a read error, given a far larger clone one base away. The same CDR3 arises from other DNA sequences in this sample as well. The chain is built from TRBV2 and TRBJ2-7; 7 bases are shared with TRBD1. The CDR3 extends over 14 amino acids. V shed 6 bases, J shed 4 bases, and the junction held 9 bases outside the gene matches. The germline V gene has CDR1 SNHLY and CDR2 FYNNEI. CDR3 protein: CASRRGTEDYEQYF. CDR3 nucleotides: TGTGCCAGCAGAAGAGGGACAGAGGATTACGAGCAGTACTTC. The variable domain in full, with the rest retrieved from reference TRBV2 and TRBJ2-7, is EPEVTQTPSHQVTQMGQEVILRCVPISNHLYFYWYRQILGQKVEFLVSFYNNEISEKSEIFDDQFSVERPDGSNFTLKIRSTKLEDSAMYFCASRRGTEDYEQYFGPGTRLTVT.

The genes are TRBV10-2 and TRBJ2-1; D possibly corresponds to TRBD2 (6 bases). V was trimmed by 6 bases and J by 8 bases, leaving 14 bases between them. The CDR3 loop spans 13 amino acids. CDR1 WSHSY and CDR2 SAAADI come from the germline V gene. As DNA, the CDR3 is TGCGCCAGCAGGGGGACTCCCTGGGATGAGCAGTTCTTC. Amino acid sequence: CASRGTPWDEQFF.

In regard to this clone: This likely came from a read error, as a far larger clone is one base away. V and J are TRBV5-4 and TRBJ1-2; unclear D gene. This CDR3 has 14 amino acids. CDR1 is SGHNT and CDR2 is YYREEE in the germline V gene (reference sequence). V was trimmed by 4 bases and J by 5 bases, leaving 15 bases between them. CDR3: CASSPLEPGYGYTF. The CDR3 DNA follows: TGTGCCAGCAGCCCGTTGGAACCCGGTTATGGCTACACCTTC.

This clone was observed at least ten times. One end of the junction fails to match germline, which may point to a read error. In DNA, the CDR3 is TGCGCCAGCAGCCAAGAAGTCGGCTCTGGGGCCAACGTCCTGACTTTC. It specifies CASSQEVGSGANVLTF. V usage is TRBV5-4 and J usage is TRBJ2-6; D unclear. CDR1 is SGHNT and CDR2 is YYREEE in the germline V gene (reference sequence). CDR3 length: 16 amino acids.

The V gene is TRBV5-4, the J gene TRBJ1-1; D possibly corresponds to TRBD1 (6 bases). The germline V gene has CDR1 SGHNT and CDR2 YYREEE (reference sequence). With 2 bases removed from V and 0 bases from J, the gap between germline ends came to 14 bases. The CDR3 spans 16 residues. The CDR3 coding sequence is TGTGCCAGCAGCTTTGGGGGGGCAGGACTGAACACTGAAGCTTTCTTT. It translates to CASSFGGAGLNTEAFF. Drawing the rest from reference TRBV5-4 and TRBJ1-1, the complete variable domain is ETGVTQSPTHLIKTRGQQVTLRCSSQSGHNTVSWYQQALGQGPQFIFQYYREEENGRGNFPPRFSGLQFPNYSSELNVNALELDDSALYLCASSFGGAGLNTEAFFGQGTRLTVV.

A remark on this clone: This sequence is one base from a far larger clone and is likely a read error. The chain is built from TRBV5-1 and TRBJ2-5, with 7 bases lining up with TRBD1. Judging by the DNA end, TRBJ2-7 fits better; the J call may be wrong. CDR1 is SGHRS and CDR2 is YFSETQ in the germline V gene. The CDR3 length is 19 residues. CDR3 amino acids: CASSLSRDRPSLASHEQYF. The CDR3 DNA reads TGCGCCAGCAGCTTGTCCCGGGACAGACCATCCTTGGCCTCCCACGAGCAGTACTTC.

Turning to this clone: A single base separates this from a much larger clone, so it may be a read error. This CDR3 is also generated by other DNA sequences in the sample. The J gene is TRBJ2-7, the V gene TRBV18; D is ambiguous. The CDR3 has 16 residues. The germline gives CDR1 KGHSH, CDR2 LQKENI. Trimming cost V 5 bases and J 4 bases, with 21 bases left between them. The CDR3: CASSSTRNKVSYEQYF. The CDR3 coding sequence is TGTGCCAGCTCATCGACGCGGAATAAAGTATCATACGAGCAGTACTTC.

In its sample, this clone was seen many times. This sample includes further DNA sequences coding for the same CDR3. CDR3 sequence: CASSVGGRDVETQYF. CDR3 in DNA: TGTGCCAGCAGCGTAGGCGGGAGGGATGTAGAGACCCAGTACTTC. V gene TRBV9 combines with J gene TRBJ2-5; 9 nucleotides line up with TRBD2. This CDR3 region has 15 residues. Trimming at V came to 0 bases and at J to 4 bases, leaving 4 bases not matched to a gene. The germline V gene encodes CDR1 SGDLS and CDR2 YYNGEE.

This clone was detected only a few times. The genes are TRBV5-1 and TRBJ2-5, with 9 nucleotides matching TRBD2. Judging by the DNA end, TRBJ2-7 fits better; the J call may be wrong. CDR1 SGHRS and CDR2 YFSETQ come from the germline V gene. The CDR3 is 18 residues long. CDR3: CASSLSGLAASASYEQYF. Written as DNA, the CDR3 is TGCGCCAGCAGCTTGTCGGGACTAGCTGCCTCGGCTTCTTACGAGCAGTACTTC.

Concerning this clone itself: A far larger clone is off by one base, so a read error is likely. Other nucleotide sequences in the sample specify the same CDR3. V is TRBV30 and J is TRBJ1-2, with D perhaps matching TRBD1 (6 bases). This CDR3 comprises 17 residues. Trimming stripped 4 bases from V and 4 bases from J, with 25 bases between. Germline V lookup: CDR1 GTSNPN, CDR2 SVGIG (reference sequence). CDR3 region: CAWISPGTRGRGYGYTF. The CDR3 bases are TGTGCCTGGATCTCTCCTGGGACCAGGGGTCGGGGCTATGGCTACACCTTC.

With regard to this clone: This probably arose from a read error, given a far larger clone one base away. This chain joins TRBV28 and TRBJ1-1, with D perhaps TRBD1 (5 bases). CDR3 length equals 17 residues. Trimming removed 3 bases from V and 1 base from J, with 18 bases in between. Germline V gene sequence: CDR1 MDHEN, CDR2 SYDVKM. The CDR3 protein is CASSFWDLRGKNTEAFF. As DNA, the CDR3 is TGTGCCAGCAGTTTTTGGGACTTAAGGGGAAAGAACACTGAAGCTTTCTTT. Based on the CDR3 plus reference TRBV28 and TRBJ1-1, the full variable domain is DVKVTQSSRYLVKRTGEKVFLECVQDMDHENMFWYRQDPGLGLRLIYFSYDVKMKEKGDIPEGYSVSREKKERFSLILESASTNQTSMYLCASSFWDLRGKNTEAFFGQGTRLTVV.

The table lists this clone with a count of one. The V call is TRBV19, the J call TRBJ1-5, with 7 nucleotides matching TRBD1. V lost 6 bases, J lost 0 bases, and 2 bases stayed unmatched. There are 14 residues in the CDR3. CDR1 is LNHDA, CDR2 SQIVND, per germline (reference sequence). The CDR3 coding sequence is TGTGCCAGTAGGGGGACAGATAGCAATCAGCCCCAGCATTTT. It is translated as CASRGTDSNQPQHF.

The chain has TRBV6-5 and TRBJ1-1; D is perhaps TRBD1 (6 bases). There are 12 residues in the CDR3. In germline, CDR1 is MNHEY, CDR2 SVGAGI. The V gene lost 6 bases and the J gene lost 14 bases, with 19 bases spanning the gap. CDR3 sequence: CASSFGGPEGFF. The DNA of the CDR3 is TGTGCCAGCAGCTTCGGGGGGCCCGAAGGCTTCTTT.

The J gene is TRBJ2-7, the V gene TRBV2, with D possibly being TRBD1 (6 bases). Germline V gene data show CDR1 as SNHLY and CDR2 as FYNNEI. The CDR3 consists of 14 residues. V was pared by 6 bases and J by 0 bases, with 12 bases between. The CDR3 loop is CASRRDRSSYEQYF. DNA for the CDR3: TGTGCCAGCAGGAGAGACAGGTCCTCCTACGAGCAGTACTTC.

V is TRBV6-6 and J is TRBJ2-1; D is unresolved. CDR1 and CDR2 (germline): MNHNY, SVGAGI (reference sequence). The CDR3 runs 13 residues. V was clipped by 5 bases and J by 4 bases, with 9 bases between them. The DNA for the CDR3 is TGTGCCAGCAGTCTCGGGCAGTACAATGAGCAGTTCTTC. Amino acid sequence: CASSLGQYNEQFF.